Presented here are 5 T cell receptor beta chains from one specimen sequenced in a study of graft-versus-host responses after intestinal transplantation. Repertoires were generated with immunoSEQ multiplex PCR, while TCRdb's copy carries only in-frame clones and drops some. The data show about 98,000 clones, about 82% seen once. The sample was PBMCs, taken 255 days after intestinal transplant. All receptors come from a human patient who received an intestinal transplant, so some T cells may come from the graft donor.

The chain employs TRBV4-1 and TRBJ2-7, with D possibly being TRBD1 (6 bases). This CDR3 region has 20 residues. CDR1 and CDR2 (germline): MGHRA, YSYEKL. Trimming stripped 0 bases from V and 2 bases from J, with 26 bases between. The CDR3: CASSQEGDQTGLLGTYEQYF. For the CDR3, the DNA is TGCGCCAGCAGCCAAGAAGGGGACCAGACAGGCCTCCTAGGGACCTACGAGCAGTACTTC.

The V and J genes are TRBV19 and TRBJ2-6; D call uncertain. The length of the CDR3 is 17 residues. Deletions cut 3 bases from V and 0 bases from J, with 12 bases between. Germline V gives CDR1 LNHDA, CDR2 SQIVND (reference sequence). CDR3: CASSISRLLSGANVLTF. The CDR3 DNA reads as TGTGCCAGTAGTATCTCTCGGTTGCTCTCTGGGGCCAACGTCCTGACTTTC. Looking up the rest from reference TRBV19 and TRBJ2-6 gives the full variable domain: DGGITQSPKYLFRKEGQNVTLSCEQNLNHDAMYWYRQDPGQGLRLIYYSQIVNDFQKGDIAEGYSVSREKKESFPLTVTSAQKNPTAFYLCASSISRLLSGANVLTFGAGSRLTVL.

V is TRBV2 and J is TRBJ2-2; D unresolved. Germline V gives CDR1 SNHLY, CDR2 FYNNEI. The CDR3 is 16 amino acids. Trimming pared 1 base from V and 4 bases from J, leaving 13 bases between. The CDR3 sequence is CASSEVTQVVTGELFF. The CDR3 bases are TGTGCCAGCAGTGAAGTAACCCAGGTGGTCACCGGGGAGCTGTTTTTT.

The V call is TRBV4-1, the J call TRBJ2-7; D might be TRBD2 (5 bases). The CDR3 consists of 15 residues. Germline CDR1 MGHRA, CDR2 YSYEKL. The V end was cut by 0 bases, the J end by 3 bases, with 12 bases between. CDR3 DNA: TGCGCCAGCAGCCAAGAATGGCGGGCGGTCTACGAGCAGTACGTC. Its translation: CASSQEWRAVYEQYV.

The V call is TRBV7-3, the J call TRBJ2-2, with D uncertain. Trimming left V 0 bases short and J 4 bases short, with 9 bases between. The CDR3 spans 15 residues. CDR1 and CDR2 (germline): SGHTA, FQGTGA. The CDR3 sequence: CASSLTSGPTGELFF. The CDR3 bases are TGTGCCAGCAGCTTAACGAGTGGGCCCACCGGGGAGCTGTTTTTT.